This TCR beta chain derives from a study of T cell responses to AZD1222 COVID-19 vaccine. CDR3 length: 17 amino acids. Germline V lookup: CDR1 SGHRS, CDR2 YFSETQ. V dropped 4 bases and J dropped 0 bases, with 18 bases sitting between them. Some clones are missing from TCRdb's copy, which holds only in-frame ones; the method was immunoSEQ multiplex PCR. The sample lists roughly 150,000 clones, under 95% occurring once. The clonotype comes from an adult in good health. This chain links TRBV5-1 with TRBJ2-3, with D possibly being TRBD1 or TRBD2 (5 bases each). The input for sequencing was peripheral blood, taken on day 0 of AZD1222 vaccination. The CDR3 loop reads CASSARGSGTSTDTQYF. The DNA of the CDR3 is TGCGCCAGCAGCGCGAGAGGCTCCGGGACGAGCACAGATACGCAGTATTTT. Full variable domain (missing parts from reference TRBV5-1 and TRBJ2-3): KAGVTQTPRYLIKTRGQQVTLSCSPISGHRSVSWYQQTPGQGLQFLFEYFSETQRNKGNFPGRFSGRQFSNSRSEMNVSTLELGDSALYLCASSARGSGTSTDTQYFGPGTRLTVL.